Detailed here is one T cell receptor beta chain. The antigen remains undetermined. This entry comes from a study of cytotoxic CD8 clonotypes in ibrutinib-treated CLL. Study-level background: The patient breakdown showed roughly 10 relapsed/refractory and some 16 treatment-naive cases, with 17 to 18 IGHV unmutated. Among the samples, the mean was roughly 260,000 productive templates and 85,000 to 95,000 productive rearrangements.

TCRdb's copy holds only in-frame clones and misses some; the assay was immunoSEQ multiplex PCR. The sample holds about 160,000 clones, roughly 90% seen once. Whole-study results and caveats: At the start, clonality exceeded age-matched healthy donors and followed circulating CD8+ T-cell counts.

This receptor was obtained from a human donor with chronic lymphocytic leukemia. The source material was PBMCs, sampled at disease progression, from a patient treated with ibrutinib.

The CDR3 DNA follows: TGTGCCAGCTCACCACGCCCCTCAGGGGAATCCTACAATGAGCAGTTCTTC. This encodes CASSPRPSGESYNEQFF. The chain has TRBV18 and TRBJ2-1, with a tentative D call TRBD1 (6 bases). With 1 base removed from V and 1 base from J, the gap between germline ends came to 14 bases. The CDR3 has 17 amino acids. CDR1 is KGHSH, CDR2 LQKENI, per germline. The complete variable domain, with remaining parts taken from reference TRBV18 and TRBJ2-1, reads NAGVMQNPRHLVRRRGQEARLRCSPMKGHSHVYWYRQLPEEGLKFMVYLQKENIIDESGMPKERFSAEFPKEGPSILRIQQVVRGDSAAYFCASSPRPSGESYNEQFFGPGTRLTVL.